This T cell receptor (beta chain) was profiled in a study of blood T cells in healthy people across ages. General study findings and limits: With age, beta diversity per million T cells declined roughly linearly, significantly by roughly 40. Changes seen in expanded clonotypes were possibly confounded by donor CMV status left unknown. The study could not conclusively compare naive and antigen-experienced cells, given its unsorted PBMCs.

V lost 10 bases, J lost 3 bases, and 19 bases lay in between. The CDR3 runs 15 residues. CDR1 and CDR2 from the germline V gene are SEHNR and FQNEAQ (reference sequence). About this clonotype: No antigen is known for it.

Through a sample-barcoded 5' primer and a J-beta primer mix, a second PCR was run for roughly 6 to 11 cycles. Via MiXCR, TCRdb re-called the 5' RACE reads, giving one row per CDR3 protein. The data contain around 940,000 distinct CDR3 sequences, around 54% of them seen just once; the ten biggest clones take up about 20%. Source material: blood. The clonotype originates from a woman aged 55 to 70 in good health. V usage is TRBV7-9 and J usage is TRBJ2-1, with D maybe TRBD2 (6 bases). This CDR3 reads CATRESGLYYNEQFF. CDR3 sequence (DNA): TGTGCCACCCGAGAATCGGGACTCTACTACAATGAGCAGTTCTTC.